This paragraph reports one TCR beta chain. This clonotype has ten or more counts. Its antigen specificity is not known. Base qualities are not provided; no much larger clone lies one nucleotide away. TCR cDNA was synthesized by 5'RACE template switching, which introduced a universal primer site and unique molecular identifiers. cDNA synthesis was primed from both the TCR alpha and TCR beta constant segments. Library amplification used two PCR steps, and the second PCR step added sample barcodes and sequencing adapters. Sequencing of libraries was performed on Illumina HiSeq 2500 (2x100 bp) or NovaSeq (2x150 bp). Processing in the source paper ran as follows. MIGEC handled demultiplexing of reads and collapsing into UMI consensus sequences, while MiXCR performed V(D)J alignment. Vaccine-responding clonotypes were identified with edgeR using replicate PBMC samples, with FDR below 0.01 and a log2 fold change above 5 up to day 15 being required. Each bulk clonotype was labeled CD4 or CD8 based on which sequenced repertoire, CD4 or CD8, contained the clonotype at higher abundance. Through fastp at Q25 and MiXCR, TCRdb rebuilt clones from the public reads, retaining in-frame beta chains. Rows merge per CDR3 protein into single entries with the most common DNA and genes. The V and J calls were not made by the authors but by TCRdb's processing. The sample table holds fewer than 450,000 distinct CDR3 sequences, of which approximately 10% were seen once. The leading ten clones occupy roughly 18% of the sample.

V loses 0 bases, J loses 4 bases, and the germline ends lie 13 bases apart. The CDR3 numbers 15 residues from cysteine through phenylalanine. This entry keeps only the CDR3 DNA: 45 bases, framed from base 1. CDR1 and CDR2, looked up from the germline V gene (reference sequence), are SEHNR and FQNEAQ. This entry is derived from a study of T cells after yellow fever vaccination (dated by TCRdb to between 2019 and 2020). A note on the overall study: Libraries from fractions with low cell numbers were prepared with the SMART-Seq v4 Ultra Low Input RNA kit. To track T-cell clones before and after primary and booster YFV17D yellow fever vaccination, bulk TCR alpha and beta repertoires were sequenced longitudinally. The cohort comprised two healthy male donors, one aged 18 to 30 and one aged 30 to 40 years. Bulk PBMC replicates and cell subsets were isolated from blood drawn at multiple timepoints before and after both primary and secondary immunization.

The sample's treatment or condition label, decoded: live attenuated yellow fever vaccine strain. At each blood-draw timepoint, two biological replicates of bulk PBMCs were collected. PBMCs were isolated from peripheral blood using a standard Ficoll-Paque protocol. RNA was extracted with TriZol from bulk PBMCs, CD4 and CD8 fractions, and dextramer-positive and dextramer-negative fractions. Overall study results and their limits: Because the study included only two donors, the extent to which the findings can be generalized is limited. FACS-sorted repertoires could contain abundant contaminating clonotypes from the bulk population, so computational filtering was required. The secondary T-cell response was weaker than the primary response but faster, peaking on day 5 instead of day 15. After the booster, most of the clones that had expanded following primary vaccination were detected again (roughly 96% of CD4 and roughly 90% of CD8), which suggests that memory was broadly maintained. A small fraction of clonotypes appeared in both the CD4 and CD8 compartments, likely as a result of convergent recombination.

The V and J segments used are TRBV7-9 and TRBJ2-7; the D gene is perhaps TRBD1, on 7 matching bases. The origin of this receptor is a man between 18 and 29 years old who received the YFV17D yellow fever vaccine. The sequences come from PBMCs, collected on the day of the first yellow fever vaccination. The DNA sequence reads TGTGCCAGCAGCTTAGCCGGAGGGGGCCTGTACGAGCAGTACTTC. Translated, this gives CASSLAGGGLYEQYF.